A selection of T cell receptor beta chains follows, all from one sample in a study of early T cells in non-severe SARS-CoV-2 infection. MiXCR, applied by TCRdb to the 5' RACE reads, yields one record per CDR3 protein. Seen here are 63,000 or so distinct CDR3 sequences, 12% observed once, and the top ten hold around 6.7%. The sequenced material came from whole blood. Every receptor here comes from an adult who was a healthcare worker with PCR-confirmed SARS-CoV-2 infection or an uninfected control (not recorded which). Each CDR3 is given with its conserved first and last residue. A D gene is named only where the DNA matches it firmly.

D,V,CDR3
NA,TRBV18,CASSPSLGSNSPLHF
NA,TRBV6-6,CASSFGTPGNTIYF
NA,TRBV12-2,CASRFRTGEQETQYF
NA,TRBV6-6,CASRRSTGTEKLFF
TRBD2,TRBV19,CASRRPSGSIYEQFF
NA,TRBV6-2/TRBV6-3,CASSYHAGYPTNEKLFF
NA,TRBV9,CASSVRHTDTQYF
NA,TRBV29-1,CSVPRQRPNQETQYF
TRBD1,TRBV12-3/TRBV12-4,CASSLDRVDETQYF
NA,TRBV6-2/TRBV6-3,CASSQGEPQHF
TRBD1,TRBV29-1,CSAQTGSTGELFF
NA,TRBV29-1,CSVDGGTNEQFF
NA,TRBV7-2,CASSPQVTGASSENEQFF
NA,TRBV6-5,CASLSPGGYTF
NA,TRBV4-2,CASSQGGPDRNEQFF
NA,TRBV5-1,CASSELVGETQYF
NA,TRBV11-3,CASSRITEAFF
TRBD1,TRBV10-2,CASRVRQGNTDTQYF
NA,TRBV18,CASSPAGLGSGNTIYF
TRBD1,TRBV6-1,CAGGQGNYGYTF
NA,TRBV20-1,CSATGPQVDTQYF
TRBD1,TRBV23-1,CASSQPWDRGGEQYF
TRBD2,TRBV19,CASSTGGGKGDTQYF
TRBD1,TRBV29-1,CSVLPGQGDEKLFF
NA,TRBV11-2,CASSFTREETQYF
NA,TRBV15,CATSRELNTEAFF
NA,TRBV9,CASSVAGRSYSGNTIYF
TRBD2,TRBV6-1,CASRSGLGGGEQFF
NA,TRBV10-3,CAISGGHHYEQYF
NA,TRBV6-5,CASSSRGVNTEAFF
NA,TRBV7-9,CASSLGRASGANVLTF
NA,TRBV7-9,CASSRGSRLNEKLFF
NA,TRBV27,CAGHNTKAFF
NA,TRBV12-3/TRBV12-4,CASRPHRAGALVSPLHF
TRBD1,TRBV6-5,CASSFVKGQGLYEQYF
TRBD2,TRBV5-1,CASSLEGGVRDTQYF
TRBD1,TRBV2,CASSFDREEQYF
NA,TRBV5-1,CASSQGGLRAFYEQYF
NA,TRBV9,CASSATGTNSGNTIYF
NA,TRBV6-1,CASSEGVIPRDNNEQFF
TRBD1,TRBV2,CASIGTGSGYTF
NA,TRBV4-3,CASSLRVNTGELFF
TRBD2,TRBV20-1,CSAQGTSDYEQYF
NA,TRBV7-2,CASSFPGELFF
NA,TRBV5-1,CASSLNREGSGSEQFF
NA,TRBV7-6,CASSLEGHRLYNEQFF
NA,TRBV5-1,CASSLAKGSEMNTGELFF
NA,TRBV6-5,CASSYTTRGGGRFETQYF
NA,TRBV7-9,CASSRVGPEAFF
TRBD2,TRBV29-1,CSVAPKFGTSEQFF
NA,TRBV19,CASSATRGGSNQPQHF
NA,TRBV20-1,CSASVVATDTQYF
NA,TRBV29-1,CSVSVTEAFF
NA,TRBV18,CASSRRDGTSDEQFF
NA,TRBV6-6,CASSLPGTTLEQYF